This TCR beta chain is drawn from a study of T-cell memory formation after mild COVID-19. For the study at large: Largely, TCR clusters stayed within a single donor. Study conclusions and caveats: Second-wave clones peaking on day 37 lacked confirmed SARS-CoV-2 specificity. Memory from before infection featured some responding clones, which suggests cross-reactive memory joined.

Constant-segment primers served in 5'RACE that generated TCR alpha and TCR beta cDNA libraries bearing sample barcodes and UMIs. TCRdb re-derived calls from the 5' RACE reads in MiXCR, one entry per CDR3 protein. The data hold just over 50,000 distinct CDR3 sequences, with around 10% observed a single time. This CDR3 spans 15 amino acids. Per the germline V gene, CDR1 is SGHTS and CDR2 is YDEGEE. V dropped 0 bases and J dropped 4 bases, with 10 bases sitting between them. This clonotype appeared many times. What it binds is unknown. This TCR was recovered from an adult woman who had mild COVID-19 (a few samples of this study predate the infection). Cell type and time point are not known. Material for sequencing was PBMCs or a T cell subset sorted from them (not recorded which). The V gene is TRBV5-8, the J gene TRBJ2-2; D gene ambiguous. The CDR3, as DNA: TGTGCCAGCAGCTTGGACTCGAACCCCACCGGGGAGCTGTTTTTT. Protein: CASSLDSNPTGELFF.